This TCR beta chain originates from a study of blood T cell repertoires in COVID-19. Germline V gives CDR1 SGHRS, CDR2 YFSETQ. The CDR3 is 15 residues long. Trimming took 2 bases from V and 0 from J; bases not matched to a gene: 2. The data were produced by immunoSEQ multiplex PCR, yet TCRdb's version contains in-frame clones alone and is incomplete. The sample includes 200,000 to 300,000 clones, about 90% of them seen just once. This TCR came from a middle-aged man who had been exposed to COVID-19. The sequenced material came from PBMCs or T cells enriched from blood (not recorded which). The rearrangement links TRBV5-1 to TRBJ1-5, with 7 bases matching TRBD1. CDR3 coding DNA: TGCGCCAGCAGCTTAACAGGGGTTAGCAATCAGCCCCAGCATTTT. As protein: CASSLTGVSNQPQHF.